A selection of T cell receptor beta chains follows, all from one sample in a study of regulatory T cells after allogeneic stem cell transplantation. MiXCR was run by TCRdb on the 5' RACE reads, yielding one entry per CDR3 protein. The sample gives fewer than 6,000 distinct CDR3 sequences, roughly 96% of which show up once; 35% to 45% is in the top ten. The sample consisted of sorted CD4+ T cells from blood (whether regulatory or conventional is not recorded), taken 30 days after allogeneic stem cell transplant. These receptors came from a human patient who had an allogeneic stem cell transplant, so the T cells may come from the graft donor. Each CDR3 is given with its conserved first and last residue. D genes are given only for firm matches. Size values are once, few and many counts, or a class for expanded clones, and some rows have none.

abundance: .; d_gene: .; j_gene: TRBJ1-2; v_gene: TRBV5-6; CDR3aa: CASSSPAGSILGQSF; CDR3nt: TGTGCCAGCAGCTCGCCAGCGGGATCGATACTTGGCCAATCCTTC
abundance: medium-sized; d_gene: .; j_gene: TRBJ1-2; v_gene: TRBV5-1; CDR3aa: CASSLKSGTSRYGYTF; CDR3nt: TGCGCCAGCAGCTTGAAGTCAGGAACCTCTCGGTATGGCTACACCTTC
abundance: .; d_gene: .; j_gene: TRBJ1-2; v_gene: TRBV20-1; CDR3aa: CSAIMGDYGYTF; CDR3nt: TGCAGTGCGATAATGGGGGACTATGGCTACACCTTC
abundance: .; d_gene: .; j_gene: TRBJ1-4; v_gene: TRBV5-1; CDR3aa: CSSSTGTYNEKLFF; CDR3nt: TGCTCCAGCAGCACCGGGACGTATAATGAAAAACTGTTTTTC
abundance: once; d_gene: TRBD2; j_gene: TRBJ2-7; v_gene: TRBV7-2; CDR3aa: CGTSGGRGVNEQYF; CDR3nt: TGCGGTACCAGCGGAGGACGGGGGGTCAACGAGCAGTACTTC
abundance: .; d_gene: .; j_gene: TRBJ1-1; v_gene: TRBV6-2/TRBV6-3; CDR3aa: CASSLAGMNNEAFF; CDR3nt: TGTGCCAGCAGTCTGGCAGGGATGAACAATGAAGCTTTCTTT
abundance: .; d_gene: TRBD1; j_gene: TRBJ2-5; v_gene: TRBV5-1; CDR3aa: CASSLQGSQETQYF; CDR3nt: TGCGCCAGCAGCTTACAGGGGAGCCAAGAGACCCAGTACTTC
abundance: .; d_gene: .; j_gene: TRBJ2-5; v_gene: TRBV10-3; CDR3aa: CASGSQRGGETQYF; CDR3nt: TGTGCCAGCGGTTCCCAGAGGGGGGGGGAGACCCAGTACTTC
abundance: .; d_gene: .; j_gene: TRBJ2-1; v_gene: TRBV29-1; CDR3aa: CRVTPATGGSYNEQFF; CDR3nt: TGCCGCGTCACCCCCGCGACCGGGGGCTCCTACAATGAGCAGTTCTTC
abundance: .; d_gene: .; j_gene: TRBJ2-1; v_gene: TRBV6-5; CDR3aa: CASRTLAGRPDEQFF; CDR3nt: TGCGCCAGCAGGACCCTGGCGGGACGACCGGATGAGCAGTTCTTC
abundance: .; d_gene: .; j_gene: TRBJ1-5; v_gene: TRBV5-8; CDR3aa: CASSVTRTSYQHQHF; CDR3nt: TGTGCCAGCAGCGTGACTCGTACCAGCTATCAGCACCAGCATTTT
abundance: few; d_gene: TRBD2; j_gene: TRBJ2-5; v_gene: TRBV20-1; CDR3aa: CSARGGGPRETQYF; CDR3nt: TGCAGTGCGAGGGGCGGGGGGCCCCGGGAGACCCAGTACTTC
abundance: .; d_gene: .; j_gene: TRBJ2-7; v_gene: TRBV19; CDR3aa: CASSMSITYEQYF; CDR3nt: TGTGCCAGTAGTATGAGTATCACCTACGAACAGTACTTC
abundance: .; d_gene: .; j_gene: TRBJ2-7; v_gene: TRBV3-1; CDR3aa: CAISPPARLAQYF; CDR3nt: TGCGCCATCAGCCCCCCGGCCCGCCTAGCTCAGTACTTC
abundance: .; d_gene: .; j_gene: TRBJ2-1; v_gene: TRBV6-5; CDR3aa: CASRTLASRQSEQFF; CDR3nt: TGTGCCAGCAGGACCCTGGCGAGCAGGCAGAGTGAGCAGTTCTTC
abundance: .; d_gene: .; j_gene: TRBJ2-3; v_gene: TRBV12-3/TRBV12-4; CDR3aa: CASSFDGLTDTQYF; CDR3nt: TGTGCCAGCAGCTTCGACGGACTGACAGATACGCAGTATTTT
abundance: .; d_gene: .; j_gene: TRBJ2-7; v_gene: TRBV11-2; CDR3aa: CATSLAPGTPYQQYF; CDR3nt: TGTGCCACCAGCTTAGCCCCGGGGACTCCCTACCAGCAGTACTTC
abundance: .; d_gene: .; j_gene: TRBJ1-6; v_gene: TRBV2; CDR3aa: CASSPMSSYTSPLLF; CDR3nt: TGCGCCAGTAGTCCTATGAGCTCCTATACTTCACCCCTCCTCTTT
abundance: .; d_gene: .; j_gene: TRBJ2-7; v_gene: TRBV5-1; CDR3aa: CARQPWTIGNYTEHYF; CDR3nt: TGCGCCCGTCAACCTTGGACTATCGGTAACTACACCGAGCACTACTTC
abundance: once; d_gene: .; j_gene: TRBJ2-7; v_gene: TRBV6-2/TRBV6-3; CDR3aa: CASSIILKAYDQYF; CDR3nt: TGTGCCAGCAGTATCATCTTAAAGGCCTACGACCAGTACTTC
abundance: once; d_gene: .; j_gene: TRBJ1-5; v_gene: TRBV7-9; CDR3aa: CASSTSWASGYTDTQHF; CDR3nt: TGTGCCAGCAGCACTAGCTGGGCTAGCGGGTACACAGATACGCAGCATTTT
abundance: .; d_gene: TRBD1; j_gene: TRBJ2-3; v_gene: TRBV20-1; CDR3aa: CSARNPGGEAEAQYF; CDR3nt: TGCAGTGCTAGAAATCCAGGGGGAGAAGCAGAAGCGCAGTATTTT
abundance: .; d_gene: TRBD1; j_gene: TRBJ1-2; v_gene: TRBV5-1; CDR3aa: CAGCLQGGNCGYTF; CDR3nt: TGCGCCGGCTGCTTGCAGGGGGGGAACTGTGGCTACACCTTC
abundance: .; d_gene: .; j_gene: TRBJ2-1; v_gene: TRBV29-1; CDR3aa: CTVPPVTEVSYNNRFF; CDR3nt: TGCACCGTGCCCCCCGTGACAGAGGTCTCTTACAATAACCGTTTTTTC
abundance: .; d_gene: .; j_gene: TRBJ2-5; v_gene: TRBV3-1; CDR3aa: CARRLGLQETQSF; CDR3nt: TGTGCCCGCCGCTTGGGACTCCAAGAGACCCAGTCCTTC
abundance: .; d_gene: .; j_gene: TRBJ2-7; v_gene: TRBV20-1; CDR3aa: CAGEAPGEFYKQYF; CDR3nt: TGTGCTGGCGAAGCCCCGGGAGAGTTCTACAAGCAGTACTTC
abundance: .; d_gene: TRBD2; j_gene: TRBJ2-7; v_gene: TRBV5-1; CDR3aa: CASRPGTSGNYDEQYF; CDR3nt: TGCGCCAGTCGACCCGGGACTAGCGGGAACTACGACGAGCAGTACTTC
abundance: .; d_gene: .; j_gene: TRBJ2-7; v_gene: TRBV11-2; CDR3aa: CASSLPPGAPDEQYF; CDR3nt: TGTGCCAGCAGCTTACCGCCAGGGGCTCCCGACGAGCAGTACTTC
abundance: .; d_gene: .; j_gene: TRBJ1-4; v_gene: TRBV5-1; CDR3aa: CASSPVASNEKLFF; CDR3nt: TGCGCCAGCAGCCCCGTGGCGTCTAATGAAAAACTGTTTTTT
abundance: .; d_gene: .; j_gene: TRBJ2-3; v_gene: TRBV6-5; CDR3aa: CSSRPRGGQETQYF; CDR3nt: TGCAGCAGCAGACCGCGGGGCGGGCAAGAGACGCAGTACTTT
abundance: .; d_gene: .; j_gene: TRBJ1-1; v_gene: TRBV5-1; CDR3aa: CASSMLAGEVYEPFF; CDR3nt: TGTGCCAGCAGCATGCTAGCGGGCGAGGTCTACGAGCCGTTCTTC
abundance: .; d_gene: .; j_gene: TRBJ2-1; v_gene: TRBV6-5; CDR3aa: CASRTLAGGPGAQFF; CDR3nt: TGTGCCAGCAGGACCCTGGCTGGAGGGCCGGGTGCGCAGTTCTTC
abundance: .; d_gene: .; j_gene: TRBJ2-7; v_gene: TRBV18; CDR3aa: CASSSRGSKNEQYF; CDR3nt: TGTGCCAGCTCATCTCGCGGAAGCAAAAATGAGCAGTACTTC
abundance: .; d_gene: TRBD2; j_gene: TRBJ2-1; v_gene: TRBV5-1; CDR3aa: CASGSGTGGSFYDNEQFF; CDR3nt: TGCGCCAGCGGGTCGGGGACTGGCGGGAGTTTCTACGACAATGAGCAGTTCTTC
abundance: .; d_gene: .; j_gene: TRBJ2-3; v_gene: TRBV2; CDR3aa: CASRGLSETQYF; CDR3nt: TGTGCCAGCAGGGGCCTGTCGGAGACGCAGTATTTT
abundance: .; d_gene: .; j_gene: TRBJ2-5; v_gene: TRBV5-1; CDR3aa: CASSWRVLENQYF; CDR3nt: TGCGCCAGCAGCTGGAGGGTTTTGGAGAACCAGTACTTC
abundance: .; d_gene: TRBD2; j_gene: TRBJ2-7; v_gene: TRBV5-6; CDR3aa: CASSLAAGATDEQYF; CDR3nt: TGTGCCAGCAGCTTGGCAGCGGGAGCCACGGATGAGCAGTACTTC